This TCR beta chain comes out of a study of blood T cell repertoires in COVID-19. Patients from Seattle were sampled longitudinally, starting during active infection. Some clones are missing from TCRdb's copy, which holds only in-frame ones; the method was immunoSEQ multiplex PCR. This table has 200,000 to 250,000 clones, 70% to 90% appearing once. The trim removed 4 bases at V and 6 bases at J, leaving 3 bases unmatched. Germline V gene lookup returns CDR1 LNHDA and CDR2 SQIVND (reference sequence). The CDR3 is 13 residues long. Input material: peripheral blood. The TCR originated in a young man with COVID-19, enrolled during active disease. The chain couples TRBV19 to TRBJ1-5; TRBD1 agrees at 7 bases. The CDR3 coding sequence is TGTGCCAGTAGTAGACAGGGAGGTCAGCCCCAGCATTTT. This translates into CASSRQGGQPQHF. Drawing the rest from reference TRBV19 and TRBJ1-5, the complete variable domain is DGGITQSPKYLFRKEGQNVTLSCEQNLNHDAMYWYRQDPGQGLRLIYYSQIVNDFQKGDIAEGYSVSREKKESFPLTVTSAQKNPTAFYLCASSRQGGQPQHFGDGTRLSIL.